This TCR beta chain was sequenced for a study of early T cells in non-severe SARS-CoV-2 infection. Across the study: Chains were not paired, and sequencing was done on bulk RNA from unsorted whole blood. Study-wide points: Clonotype matching in VDJdb favored anti-spike CD8 responses and did not capture private and CD4 specificities.

A remark on this clonotype: Its matching antigen is unknown.

Unique molecular identifier tags were affixed to discrete cDNA molecules. TCRdb ran MiXCR on the 5' RACE reads and lists one entry per CDR3 protein. The repertoire holds about 75,000 distinct CDR3 sequences, with about 10% as singletons. Trimming stripped 3 bases from V and 6 bases from J, with 3 bases between. The CDR3 covers 11 residues. The sequence was collected from an adult who was a healthcare worker with PCR-confirmed SARS-CoV-2 infection or an uninfected control (not recorded which). This chain uses TRBV12-3 or TRBV12-4 with TRBJ2-1; D uncertain. The material was whole blood, obtained at baseline. CDR3 amino acids: CASSFANEQFF. CDR3 DNA sequence: TGTGCCAGCAGTTTCGCCAATGAGCAGTTCTTC.